Detailed here is one T cell receptor (beta chain). Its matching antigen is unknown. The sample belongs to a study of radiotherapy plus CTLA-4 blockade in lung cancer. The CDR3 length is 17 residues. Deletions cut 0 bases from V and 0 bases from J, with 11 bases between. In germline, CDR1 is MGHRA, CDR2 YSYEKL. TCRdb keeps only in-frame clones here, not all; method: immunoSEQ multiplex PCR. Of some 78,000 clones listed, roughly 86% are singletons. Overall study findings and caveats: Subsequent to radiotherapy plus ipilimumab, tumor-derived TCR clones underwent expansion in blood. Early blood T cell clone dynamics, with interferon-beta, were reported to best predict response.

This sequence was found in a human donor with non-small cell lung cancer who had stable disease on radiotherapy plus ipilimumab. This rearrangement joins TRBV4-1 to TRBJ2-2, with unresolved D. The sequencing used peripheral blood, collected from a patient treated with radiotherapy plus ipilimumab. CDR3 sequence: CASSQDPHSTNTGELFF. DNA for the CDR3: TGCGCCAGCAGCCAAGATCCGCACAGTACGAACACCGGGGAGCTGTTTTTT.